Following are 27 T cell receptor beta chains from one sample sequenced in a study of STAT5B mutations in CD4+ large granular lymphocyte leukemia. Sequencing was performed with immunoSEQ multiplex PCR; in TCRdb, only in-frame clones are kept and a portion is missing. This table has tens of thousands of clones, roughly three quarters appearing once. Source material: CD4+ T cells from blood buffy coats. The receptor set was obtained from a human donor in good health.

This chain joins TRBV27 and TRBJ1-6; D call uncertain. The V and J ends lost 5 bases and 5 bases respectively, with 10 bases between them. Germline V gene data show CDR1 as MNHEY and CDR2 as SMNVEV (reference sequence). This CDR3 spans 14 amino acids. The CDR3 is CASSNNMNNSPLHF. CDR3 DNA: TGTGCCAGCAGTAACAACATGAATAATTCACCCCTCCACTTT.

The CDR3 DNA sequence: TGTGCCAGCAGCCCCGGGACAGGGGGCACCGGGGAGCTGTTTTTT. Its protein product is CASSPGTGGTGELFF. V gene TRBV28 combines with J gene TRBJ2-2; 11 bases line up with TRBD1. V lost 6 bases and J lost 4; bases outside the gene matches: 4. CDR3 length equals 15 residues. Germline V CDR1 and CDR2: MDHEN, SYDVKM.

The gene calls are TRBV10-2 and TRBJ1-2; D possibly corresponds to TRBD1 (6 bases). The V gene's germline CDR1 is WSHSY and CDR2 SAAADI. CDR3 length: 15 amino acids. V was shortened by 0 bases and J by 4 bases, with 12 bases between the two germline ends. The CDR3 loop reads CASSESGGRGYGYTF. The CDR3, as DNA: TGCGCCAGCAGTGAGTCTGGGGGGCGCGGCTATGGCTACACCTTC.

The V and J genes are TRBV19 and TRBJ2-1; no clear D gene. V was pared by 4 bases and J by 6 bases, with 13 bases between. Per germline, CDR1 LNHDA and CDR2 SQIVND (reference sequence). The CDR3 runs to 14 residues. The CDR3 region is CASSSGSSGNEQFF. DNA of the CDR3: TGTGCCAGTAGTAGCGGCTCGTCCGGCAATGAGCAGTTCTTC.

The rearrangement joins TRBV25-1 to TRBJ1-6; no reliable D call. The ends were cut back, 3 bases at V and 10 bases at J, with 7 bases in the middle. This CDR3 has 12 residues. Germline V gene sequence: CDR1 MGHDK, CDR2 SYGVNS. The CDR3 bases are TGTGCCAGCAGTGATCGGGGATCACCCCTCCACTTT. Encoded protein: CASSDRGSPLHF.

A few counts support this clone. This CDR3 is CASSILPSGANVLTF. The CDR3 DNA reads TGTGCCAGTAGTATCCTACCCTCGGGGGCCAACGTCCTGACTTTC. The V and J genes are TRBV19 and TRBJ2-6, with D uncertain. This CDR3 has 15 residues. Germline V gene data show CDR1 as LNHDA and CDR2 as SQIVND (reference sequence). V was cut by 3 bases and J by 4 bases, with 10 bases left in between.

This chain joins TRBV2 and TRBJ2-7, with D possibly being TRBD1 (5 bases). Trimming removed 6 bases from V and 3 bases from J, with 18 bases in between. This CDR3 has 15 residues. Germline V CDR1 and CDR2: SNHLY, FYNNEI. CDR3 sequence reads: CASRPRVEDLYEQYV. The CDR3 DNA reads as TGTGCCAGCAGACCCAGGGTCGAGGACCTCTACGAGCAGTACGTC.

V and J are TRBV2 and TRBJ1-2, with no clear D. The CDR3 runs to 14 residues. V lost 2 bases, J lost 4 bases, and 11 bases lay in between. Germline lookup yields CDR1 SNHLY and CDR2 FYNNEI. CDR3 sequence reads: CASSEIRQTYGYTF. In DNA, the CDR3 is TGTGCCAGCAGTGAAATTCGTCAGACCTATGGCTACACCTTC.

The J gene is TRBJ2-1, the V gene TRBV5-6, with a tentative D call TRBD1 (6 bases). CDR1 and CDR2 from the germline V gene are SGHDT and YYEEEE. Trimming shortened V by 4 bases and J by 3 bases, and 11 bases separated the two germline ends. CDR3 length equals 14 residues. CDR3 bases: TGTGCCAGCAGCCGAGGACAGCTCTACAATGAGCAGTTCTTC. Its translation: CASSRGQLYNEQFF.

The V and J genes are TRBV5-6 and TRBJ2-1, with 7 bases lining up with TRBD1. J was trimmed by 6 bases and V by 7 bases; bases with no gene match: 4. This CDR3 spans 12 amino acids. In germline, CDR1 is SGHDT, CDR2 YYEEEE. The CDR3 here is CASGRTGNEQFF. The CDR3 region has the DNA TGTGCCAGCGGGCGGACAGGCAATGAGCAGTTCTTC.

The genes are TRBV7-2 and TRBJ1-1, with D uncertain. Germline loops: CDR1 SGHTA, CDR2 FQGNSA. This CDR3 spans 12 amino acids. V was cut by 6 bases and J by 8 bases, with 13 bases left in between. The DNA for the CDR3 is TGTGCCAGCAGGAAGGGTACAGAAGAAGCTTTCTTT. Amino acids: CASRKGTEEAFF.

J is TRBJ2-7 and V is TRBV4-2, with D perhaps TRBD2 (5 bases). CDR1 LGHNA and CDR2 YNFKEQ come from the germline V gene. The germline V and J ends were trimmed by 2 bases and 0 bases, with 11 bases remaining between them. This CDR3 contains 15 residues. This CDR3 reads CASSQSPGISYEQYF. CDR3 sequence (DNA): TGTGCCAGCAGCCAAAGTCCGGGGATCTCCTACGAGCAGTACTTC.

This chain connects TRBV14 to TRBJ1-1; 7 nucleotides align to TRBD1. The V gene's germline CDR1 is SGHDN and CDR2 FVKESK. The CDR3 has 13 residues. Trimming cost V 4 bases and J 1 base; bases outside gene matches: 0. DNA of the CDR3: TGTGCCAGCAGCCGGGACAGGAACACTGAAGCTTTCTTT. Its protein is CASSRDRNTEAFF. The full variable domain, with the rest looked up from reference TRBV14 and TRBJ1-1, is EAGVTQFPSHSVIEKGQTVTLRCDPISGHDNLYWYRRVMGKEIKFLLHFVKESKQDESGMPNNRFLAERTGGTYSTLKVQPAELEDSGVYFCASSRDRNTEAFFGQGTRLTVV.

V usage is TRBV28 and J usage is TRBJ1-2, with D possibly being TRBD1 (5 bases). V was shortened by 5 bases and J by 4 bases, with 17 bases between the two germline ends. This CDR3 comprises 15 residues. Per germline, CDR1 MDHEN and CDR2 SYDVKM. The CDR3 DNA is TGTGCCAGCAGTCTACCCAGTGGGGGGTCCTATGGCTACACCTTC. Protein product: CASSLPSGGSYGYTF.

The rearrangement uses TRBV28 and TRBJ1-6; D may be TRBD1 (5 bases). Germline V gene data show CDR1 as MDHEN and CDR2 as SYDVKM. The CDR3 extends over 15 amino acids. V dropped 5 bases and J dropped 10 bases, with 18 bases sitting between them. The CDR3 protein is CASSLARGYYSPLHF. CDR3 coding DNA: TGTGCCAGCAGTCTCGCGAGGGGATACTACTCACCCCTCCACTTT.

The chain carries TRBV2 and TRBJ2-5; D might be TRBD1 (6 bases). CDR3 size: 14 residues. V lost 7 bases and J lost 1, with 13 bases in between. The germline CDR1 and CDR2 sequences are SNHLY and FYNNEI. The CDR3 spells CASIRDRSQETQYF. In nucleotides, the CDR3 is TGTGCCAGCATCCGAGACAGGAGCCAAGAGACCCAGTACTTC.

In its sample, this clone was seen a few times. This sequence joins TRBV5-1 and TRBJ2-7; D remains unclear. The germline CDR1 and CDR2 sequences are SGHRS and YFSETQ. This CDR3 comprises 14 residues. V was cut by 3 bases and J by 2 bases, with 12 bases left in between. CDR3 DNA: TGCGCCAGCAGCTCTCGAGGTCAGGCCTACGAGCAGTACTTC. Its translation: CASSSRGQAYEQYF. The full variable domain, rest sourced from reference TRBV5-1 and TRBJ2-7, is KAGVTQTPRYLIKTRGQQVTLSCSPISGHRSVSWYQQTPGQGLQFLFEYFSETQRNKGNFPGRFSGRQFSNSRSEMNVSTLELGDSALYLCASSSRGQAYEQYFGPGTRLTVT.

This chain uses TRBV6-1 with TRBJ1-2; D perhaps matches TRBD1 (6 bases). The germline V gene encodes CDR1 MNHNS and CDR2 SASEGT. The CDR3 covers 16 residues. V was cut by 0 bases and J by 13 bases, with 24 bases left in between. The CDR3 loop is CASSEAAGDYALGATF. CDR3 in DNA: TGTGCCAGCAGTGAAGCCGCAGGGGACTACGCGTTGGGGGCCACCTTC.

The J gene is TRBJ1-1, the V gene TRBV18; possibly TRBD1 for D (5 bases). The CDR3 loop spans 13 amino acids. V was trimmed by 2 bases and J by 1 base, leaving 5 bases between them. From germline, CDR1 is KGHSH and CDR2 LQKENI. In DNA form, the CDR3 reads TGTGCCAGCTCACCAGGGGCGAACACTGAAGCTTTCTTT. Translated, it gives CASSPGANTEAFF.

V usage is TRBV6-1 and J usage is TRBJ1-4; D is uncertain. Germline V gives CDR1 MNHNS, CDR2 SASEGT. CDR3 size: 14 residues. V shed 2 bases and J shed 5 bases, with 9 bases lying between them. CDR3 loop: CASSEFRANEKLFF. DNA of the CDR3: TGTGCCAGCAGTGAATTCCGGGCGAATGAAAAACTGTTTTTT.

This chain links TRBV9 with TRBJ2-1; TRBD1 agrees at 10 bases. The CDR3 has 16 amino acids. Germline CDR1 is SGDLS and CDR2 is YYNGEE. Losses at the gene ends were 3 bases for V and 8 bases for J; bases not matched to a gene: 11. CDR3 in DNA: TGTGCCAGCAGCGCGTCGGACAGGGGGTTAAACGATGAGCAGTTCTTC. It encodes CASSASDRGLNDEQFF.

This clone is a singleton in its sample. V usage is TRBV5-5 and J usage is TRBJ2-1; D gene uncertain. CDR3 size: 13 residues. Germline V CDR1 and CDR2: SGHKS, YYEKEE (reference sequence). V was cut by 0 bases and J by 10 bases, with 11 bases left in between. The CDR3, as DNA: TGTGCCAGCAGCTTGGGAAGGCAACCGGAGCAGTTCTTC. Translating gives CASSLGRQPEQFF.

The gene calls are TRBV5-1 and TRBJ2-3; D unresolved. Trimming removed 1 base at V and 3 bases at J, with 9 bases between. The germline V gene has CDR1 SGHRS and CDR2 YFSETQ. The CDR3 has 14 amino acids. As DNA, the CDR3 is TGCGCCAGCAGCTTGTATAGTGGGACAGATACGCAGTATTTT. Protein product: CASSLYSGTDTQYF.

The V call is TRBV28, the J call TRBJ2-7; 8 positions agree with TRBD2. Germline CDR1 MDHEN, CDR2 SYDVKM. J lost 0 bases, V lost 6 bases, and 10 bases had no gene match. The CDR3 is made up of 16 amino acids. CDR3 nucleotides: TGTGCCAGCAGCACCCTTCGACTAGCGAGCTCCTACGAGCAGTACTTC. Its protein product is CASSTLRLASSYEQYF.

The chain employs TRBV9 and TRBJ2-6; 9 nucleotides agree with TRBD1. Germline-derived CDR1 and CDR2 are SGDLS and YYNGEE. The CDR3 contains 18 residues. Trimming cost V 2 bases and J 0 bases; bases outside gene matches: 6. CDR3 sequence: CASSVTGGPSSGANVLTF. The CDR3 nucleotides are TGTGCCAGCAGCGTGACAGGGGGTCCATCCTCTGGGGCCAACGTCCTGACTTTC.

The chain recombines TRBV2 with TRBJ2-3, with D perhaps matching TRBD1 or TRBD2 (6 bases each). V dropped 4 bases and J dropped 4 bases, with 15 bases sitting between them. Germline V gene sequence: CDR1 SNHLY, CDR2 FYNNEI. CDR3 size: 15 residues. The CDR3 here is CASSVQGGEADTQYF. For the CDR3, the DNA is TGTGCCAGCAGTGTACAGGGAGGAGAGGCAGATACGCAGTATTTT.

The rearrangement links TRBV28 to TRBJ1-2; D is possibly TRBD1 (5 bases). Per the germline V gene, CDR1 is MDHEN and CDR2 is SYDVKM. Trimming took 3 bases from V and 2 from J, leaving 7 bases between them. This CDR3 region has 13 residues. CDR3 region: CASSFGTNYGYTF. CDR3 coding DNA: TGTGCCAGCAGTTTCGGGACGAACTATGGCTACACCTTC.